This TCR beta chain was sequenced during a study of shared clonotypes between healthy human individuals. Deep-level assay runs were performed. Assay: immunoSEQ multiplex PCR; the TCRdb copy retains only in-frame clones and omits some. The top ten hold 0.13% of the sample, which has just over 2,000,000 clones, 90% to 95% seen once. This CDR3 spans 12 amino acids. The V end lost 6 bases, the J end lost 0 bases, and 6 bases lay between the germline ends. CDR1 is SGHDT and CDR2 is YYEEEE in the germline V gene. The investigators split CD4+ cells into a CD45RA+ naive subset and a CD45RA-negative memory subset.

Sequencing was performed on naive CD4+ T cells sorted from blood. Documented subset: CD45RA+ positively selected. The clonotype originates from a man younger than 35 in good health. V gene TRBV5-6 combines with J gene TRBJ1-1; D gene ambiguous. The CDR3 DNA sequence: TGTGCCAGCACCCGCCTGAACACTGAAGCTTTCTTT. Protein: CASTRLNTEAFF.